These T cell receptor beta chains were read from a single sample in a study of OX40 agonist ivuxolimab in advanced cancers. The repertoire was sequenced with immunoSEQ multiplex PCR; TCRdb's copy has only in-frame clones and lacks some. The sample carries some 94,000 clones, roughly 90% recorded once. Material: CD4+ or CD8+ T cells sorted from blood, obtained in a trial of the OX40 agonist ivuxolimab. The receptors were gathered from an adult with an advanced solid tumor such as melanoma, head and neck, liver or kidney cancer. CDR3s include the opening cysteine and the closing phenylalanine or tryptophan. D genes are given only for firm matches.

V gene	J gene	D gene	CDR3 protein
TRBV5-6	TRBJ1-4	NA	CASSLSDGKLFF
TRBV27	TRBJ1-5	NA	CASSLFGADPNQPQHF
TRBV5-1	TRBJ2-1	TRBD2	CASSQRGGANEQFF
TRBV2	TRBJ2-5	TRBD2	CASSVASGGGEVNF
TRBV11-2	TRBJ2-1	NA	CASSSLEPEIF
TRBV7-8	NA	NA	CASTPLDRTYEQYF
TRBV5-4	TRBJ2-3	TRBD1	CASSLVGDRGTDTQYF
TRBV28	TRBJ2-7	TRBD2	CASSPRLAGGSSYEQYF
TRBV5-6	TRBJ2-3	NA	CASSLFSNTDTQYF
TRBV6-1	TRBJ2-1	TRBD1	CASSRQGNEQFF
TRBV29-1	TRBJ2-7	NA	CSVGTASYEQYF
TRBV18	TRBJ2-1	NA	CASSPGGLEQFF
TRBV9	TRBJ2-7	NA	CASSVGGSYEQYF
TRBV4-1	TRBJ2-6	NA	CASSQETGHPGANVLTF
TRBV6-1	TRBJ1-4	NA	CASSEARAINEKLFF
TRBV2	TRBJ2-3	NA	CASSEGGADTQYF
TRBV28	NA	TRBD1	CASSLWGTGSTYEQYF
TRBV6-5	TRBJ2-3	NA	CASSYQGPDTQYF
TRBV10-2	TRBJ2-2	NA	CASSSTGELFF
TRBV27	TRBJ1-2	NA	CASSLGREVNHYGYTF
TRBV15	TRBJ2-7	NA	CATSIMGGSYEQYF
TRBV4-3	TRBJ2-7	TRBD2	CASSQDFLAGSYEQYF
TRBV5-6	TRBJ1-4	TRBD1	CASSFGTGNEKLFF
TRBV6-5	TRBJ1-1	NA	CASNWGGGLGTEAFF
TRBV7-2	TRBJ1-3	NA	CASSLGGNTIYF
TRBV29-1	TRBJ1-1	NA	CSVERRGEGFAFF
TRBV4-1	TRBJ2-1	NA	CASSQESQGTGDEQFF
TRBV11-2	TRBJ1-1	NA	CASSSHTEAFF
TRBV11-2	TRBJ1-6	TRBD1	CASSFSWGYRGSPLHF
TRBV6-1	TRBJ2-4	NA	CASSEFGVGTRENIQYF
TRBV5-4	TRBJ1-1	TRBD1	CASSTSRGRNTEAFF
TRBV11-2	TRBJ1-3	NA	CASSLLTGNTIYF
TRBV5-1	TRBJ2-1	TRBD1	CASSFPTGTGNNEQFF
TRBV11-2	TRBJ2-7	NA	CASSFRREQYF
TRBV6-5	TRBJ1-4	NA	CASSYSNGNEKLFF
TRBV19	TRBJ2-7	TRBD1	CASSMGTGGYEQYF
TRBV6-1	TRBJ1-5	TRBD1	CASSSWDRSNQPQHF
TRBV5-1	TRBJ2-2	NA	CASSLDRRPTGELFF
TRBV27	TRBJ2-5	TRBD2	CASRPAGGPGETQYF
TRBV5-1	TRBJ1-2	NA	CASSLEGVGDGYTF
TRBV19	TRBJ1-1	NA	CASGGNTEAFF
TRBV4-2	TRBJ1-5	NA	CASSQELGAINQPQHF